This T cell receptor (beta chain) originates from a study of blood T cells in healthy people across ages. Findings and caveats of the study: Diversity estimates from one million T cells were considered underestimates.

This clonotype was recorded a few times. What it recognizes is unknown. CDR3 size: 13 residues. V was trimmed by 4 bases and J by 6 bases, leaving 10 bases between them. Together with a sample-barcoded 5' primer, a J-beta primer mix was included in a second PCR lasting roughly 6 to 12 cycles. In TCRdb, the 5' RACE reads were re-called with MiXCR into one record per CDR3 protein. Among under 800,000 distinct CDR3 sequences listed, 20% to 25% were seen once. Sequencing was done on a sample of blood. This TCR came from a man in his 70s in good health. The chain uses TRBV12-3 or TRBV12-4 and TRBJ2-1; D is perhaps TRBD1 or TRBD2 (5 bases each). CDR3 sequence (DNA): TGTGCCAGCAGTTCCGGGACCACCAATGAGCAGTTCTTC. It specifies CASSSGTTNEQFF.